The 4 T cell receptor beta chains reported below all come from one sample, sequenced in a study of T-cell memory formation after mild COVID-19. TCRdb reprocessed the 5' RACE reads with MiXCR, giving one entry per CDR3 protein. Of hundreds of thousands of distinct CDR3 sequences listed, approximately 15% are singletons. The sample comprised PBMCs or a T cell subset sorted from them (not recorded which). Receptor source: a man aged 18 to 35 who had mild COVID-19 (a few samples of this study predate the infection). Cell type and time point are not known.

Only a few counts were recorded for this clonotype. The chain carries TRBV7-9 and TRBJ2-1; TRBD1 might be the D (5 bases). This CDR3 spans 16 amino acids. Germline CDR1 is SEHNR and CDR2 is FQNEAQ (reference sequence). Trimming took off 4 bases at V and 2 bases at J, with 15 bases between the two ends. CDR3 protein: CASSSYRNNPYNEQFF. As DNA, the CDR3 is TGTGCCAGCAGCTCCTACAGGAACAACCCCTACAATGAGCAGTTCTTC.

This clonotype was observed a handful of times. This sequence joins TRBV7-3 and TRBJ2-1, with 10 bases that match TRBD1. Trimming cost V 5 bases and J 8 bases; bases outside gene matches: 6. The CDR3 length is 14 residues. CDR1 SGHTA and CDR2 FQGTGA come from the germline V gene. The CDR3 nucleotides are TGTGCCAGCAGCCTAAGACAGGGGGCGGATGAGCAGTTCTTC. Its protein product is CASSLRQGADEQFF.

The rearrangement links TRBV18 to TRBJ2-3; possible D gene TRBD1, 6 bases. Germline V gene lookup returns CDR1 KGHSH and CDR2 LQKENI. This CDR3 is 15 amino acids long. Trimming left V 3 bases short and J 2 bases short, with 12 bases between. The CDR3 region is CASSPRTATTDTQYF. The CDR3 DNA is TGTGCCAGCTCACCGAGGACAGCTACCACAGATACGCAGTATTTT.

This chain uses TRBV12-3 or TRBV12-4 with TRBJ1-6, with D unclear. V lost 2 bases and J lost 8, with 10 bases in between. CDR3 length equals 14 residues. This CDR3 is CASSLRVRDSPLHF. The CDR3 DNA reads as TGTGCCAGCAGTTTAAGGGTTCGGGATTCACCCCTCCACTTT.